This TCR beta chain was profiled in a study of cytomegalovirus exposure and HLA in healthy donors. Looked up from germline, CDR1 is SGDLS and CDR2 is YYNGEE. The CDR3 totals 15 residues. The V gene end was trimmed by 0 bases and the J gene end by 1 base; junction bases not matched to a gene: 1. PCR involved 60 Vbeta and 13 Jbeta primers. Profiling relied on immunoSEQ multiplex PCR, and the TCRdb table lists in-frame clones only, not all of them. The table shows 100,000 to 150,000 clones, with roughly 85% occurring only once. This clone occurred once. The TCR sequence derives from a man aged 40-55 years in good health and CMV-seronegative. The rearrangement links TRBV9 to TRBJ2-1, with 7 bases that match TRBD2. Sequenced input: PBMCs. The DNA of the CDR3 is TGTGCCAGCAGCGTAGGCGGGGGATCCTACAATGAGCAGTTCTTC. Its translation: CASSVGGGSYNEQFF.